Presented here are 21 T cell receptor beta chains from one specimen sequenced in a study of OX40 agonist ivuxolimab in advanced cancers. Clones were read by immunoSEQ multiplex PCR, and TCRdb kept only the in-frame ones, dropping some. The sample carries some 70,000 clones, approximately 86% recorded once. The sample consisted of CD4+ or CD8+ T cells sorted from blood, taken in a trial of the OX40 agonist ivuxolimab. Receptors were obtained from an adult with an advanced solid tumor such as melanoma, head and neck, liver or kidney cancer.

This chain uses TRBV2 with TRBJ2-7, with 7 bases aligning to TRBD2. Trimming cost V 11 bases and J 7 bases; bases outside gene matches: 8. This CDR3 is 11 amino acids long. In germline, CDR1 is SNHLY, CDR2 FYNNEI. CDR3 amino acids: CAGGRVGEQYF. CDR3 in DNA: TGTGCCGGGGGGAGGGTTGGGGAGCAGTACTTC.

The V and J genes are TRBV27 and TRBJ2-1; 12 bases are shared with TRBD2. The V gene's germline CDR1 is MNHEY and CDR2 SMNVEV (reference sequence). V shed 3 bases, J shed 10 bases, and the junction held 7 bases outside the gene matches. This CDR3 has 15 residues. Written as DNA, the CDR3 is TGTGCCAGCAGTTTCTGGACTAGCGGGACTAACGAGCAGTTCTTC. Protein product: CASSFWTSGTNEQFF.

The DNA for the CDR3 is TGTGCCAGCAGCTCCCTCCGGGATTCTGGAAACACCATATATTTT. It yields the protein CASSSLRDSGNTIYF. The J gene is TRBJ1-3, the V gene TRBV7-9; D is unresolved. The CDR3 consists of 15 residues. V lost 4 bases, J lost 1 base, and 11 bases lay in between. CDR1 is SEHNR, CDR2 FQNEAQ, per germline (reference sequence).

The chain combines TRBV7-8 with TRBJ1-3; possible D gene TRBD1, 5 bases. The CDR3 is 14 residues long. Germline assignment: CDR1 SGHVS and CDR2 FQNEAQ. Trimming stripped 1 base from V and 2 bases from J, with 6 bases between. This CDR3 is CASSLGTTGNTIYF. The CDR3 bases are TGTGCCAGCAGCTTAGGGACAACTGGAAACACCATATATTTT. The full variable domain, with the rest looked up from reference TRBV7-8 and TRBJ1-3, is GAGVSQSPRYKVAKRGQDVALRCDPISGHVSLFWYQQALGQGPEFLTYFQNEAQLDKSGLPSDRFFAERPEGSVSTLKIQRTQQEDSAVYLCASSLGTTGNTIYFGEGSWLTVV.

The V gene is TRBV28, the J gene TRBJ2-7; D possibly corresponds to TRBD2 (6 bases). The V gene lost 6 bases and the J gene lost 3 bases, with 18 bases spanning the gap. CDR1 and CDR2 from the germline V gene are MDHEN and SYDVKM. This CDR3 spans 15 amino acids. The CDR3 here is CASRSAGTDNYEQYF. Written as DNA, the CDR3 is TGTGCCAGCAGATCTGCCGGGACTGACAACTACGAGCAGTACTTC.

The gene calls are TRBV5-4 and TRBJ2-1, with D unresolved. CDR1 and CDR2 (germline): SGHNT, YYREEE (reference sequence). CDR3 length: 15 amino acids. Trimming took off 2 bases at V and 4 bases at J, with 13 bases between the two ends. As DNA, the CDR3 is TGTGCCAGCAGCTTACCCCGGTCCGTTTACAATGAGCAGTTCTTC. Protein: CASSLPRSVYNEQFF.

This clone was seen only a few times. V is TRBV6-5 and J is TRBJ1-5; D is unresolved. This CDR3 has 13 amino acids. CDR1 is MNHEY, CDR2 SVGAGI, per germline. Trimming took 6 bases from V and 5 from J, leaving 11 bases between them. The CDR3: CASSLRRDQPQHF. Written as DNA, the CDR3 is TGTGCCAGCAGCCTTCGACGTGATCAGCCCCAGCATTTT.

This clone has just one count. The chain couples TRBV10-1 to TRBJ2-2, with 7 bases lining up with TRBD1. J lost 2 bases, V lost 6 bases, and 6 bases had no gene match. Looked up from germline, CDR1 is WNHNN and CDR2 is SYGVQD (reference sequence). This CDR3 comprises 15 residues. CDR3 residues: CASSRQGINTGELFF. CDR3 DNA sequence: TGCGCCAGCAGCCGACAGGGAATTAACACCGGGGAGCTGTTTTTT.

The chain couples TRBV2 to TRBJ1-5; 9 bases line up with TRBD1. CDR3 length equals 15 residues. V shed 5 bases and J 2 bases; nucleotides not matched to a gene: 4. CDR1 is SNHLY, CDR2 FYNNEI, per germline. The CDR3 DNA is TGTGCCAGCAGTCGGGACAGGGAAGGCAATCAGCCCCAGCATTTT. Protein product: CASSRDREGNQPQHF. Complete variable domain (other parts from reference TRBV2 and TRBJ1-5): EPEVTQTPSHQVTQMGQEVILRCVPISNHLYFYWYRQILGQKVEFLVSFYNNEISEKSEIFDDQFSVERPDGSNFTLKIRSTKLEDSAMYFCASSRDREGNQPQHFGDGTRLSIL.

The chain is built from TRBV7-3 and TRBJ2-7; a possible D gene is TRBD2 (6 bases). Per germline, CDR1 SGHTA and CDR2 FQGTGA. The CDR3 contains 16 residues. V shed 5 bases and J shed 4 bases, with 21 bases lying between them. This CDR3 is CASSPPRGREDYEQYF. DNA for the CDR3: TGTGCCAGCAGCCCCCCCCGAGGCAGGGAGGATTACGAGCAGTACTTC.

The V and J genes are TRBV28 and TRBJ1-5; 9 nucleotides agree with TRBD1. Germline V lookup: CDR1 MDHEN, CDR2 SYDVKM. With V trimmed by 10 bases and J by 5 bases, 12 bases remained unmatched. The CDR3 consists of 15 residues. The CDR3 coding sequence is TGTGCCACCGCCACCACGGGACAGGGATATCAGCCCCAGCATTTT. This encodes CATATTGQGYQPQHF. The whole variable domain, filled in from reference TRBV28 and TRBJ1-5, reads DVKVTQSSRYLVKRTGEKVFLECVQDMDHENMFWYRQDPGLGLRLIYFSYDVKMKEKGDIPEGYSVSREKKERFSLILESASTNQTSMYLCATATTGQGYQPQHFGDGTRLSIL.

The rearrangement links TRBV7-9 to TRBJ2-7; D remains unclear. The CDR3 length is 11 residues. Germline values: CDR1 SEHNR, CDR2 FQNEAQ (reference sequence). Trimming removed 3 bases at V and 6 bases at J, with 6 bases between. CDR3: CASSLATEQYF. CDR3 in DNA: TGTGCCAGCAGCTTGGCCACCGAGCAGTACTTC. The full variable domain, rest sourced from reference TRBV7-9 and TRBJ2-7, is DTGVSQNPRHKITKRGQNVTFRCDPISEHNRLYWYRQTLGQGPEFLTYFQNEAQLEKSRLLSDRFSAERPKGSFSTLEIQRTEQGDSAMYLCASSLATEQYFGPGTRLTVT.

The genes are TRBV27 and TRBJ2-1, with D perhaps matching TRBD1 or TRBD2 (5 bases each). This CDR3 is 15 amino acids long. Germline V gives CDR1 MNHEY, CDR2 SMNVEV (reference sequence). V lost 2 bases and J lost 2, with 10 bases in between. The chain's CDR3 is CASSLDGAAYNEQFF. CDR3 nucleotides: TGTGCCAGCAGTTTAGACGGGGCCGCCTACAATGAGCAGTTCTTC.

The chain combines TRBV7-2 with TRBJ1-3; D possibly corresponds to TRBD1 (5 bases). Germline V lookup: CDR1 SGHTA, CDR2 FQGNSA. This CDR3 comprises 16 residues. With 8 bases removed from V and 4 bases from J, the gap between germline ends came to 21 bases. The CDR3 loop is CASPSEPGRSGNTIYF. DNA of the CDR3: TGTGCCAGCCCCTCAGAACCGGGACGTTCGGGAAACACCATATATTTT.

For the CDR3, the DNA is TGTGCCAGCAGTTACAGGGGGAAAGAGACCCAGTACTTC. Translating it yields CASSYRGKETQYF. The rearrangement uses TRBV2 and TRBJ2-5, with TRBD1 matching 8 bases. CDR1 SNHLY and CDR2 FYNNEI come from the germline V gene. CDR3 length: 13 residues. V gave up 5 bases and J gave up 3 bases; unmatched junction bases: 2.

The genes are TRBV2 and TRBJ2-3; no firm D call. The germline CDR1 and CDR2 sequences are SNHLY and FYNNEI. The ends were cut back, 7 bases at V and 2 bases at J, with 16 bases in the middle. There are 15 residues in the CDR3. This CDR3 reads CASTRSNNPTDTQYF. CDR3 coding DNA: TGTGCCAGCACTAGGTCTAACAACCCCACAGATACGCAGTATTTT. The full variable domain, rest sourced from reference TRBV2 and TRBJ2-3, is EPEVTQTPSHQVTQMGQEVILRCVPISNHLYFYWYRQILGQKVEFLVSFYNNEISEKSEIFDDQFSVERPDGSNFTLKIRSTKLEDSAMYFCASTRSNNPTDTQYFGPGTRLTVL.

In its sample, this clone was seen a few times. V and J are TRBV5-4 and TRBJ2-3; the D call may be TRBD1 or TRBD2 (5 bases each). Germline V gene sequence: CDR1 SGHNT, CDR2 YYREEE (reference sequence). The V and J ends lost 0 bases and 4 bases respectively, with 12 bases between them. This CDR3 spans 15 amino acids. The CDR3 sequence is CASSLGGTGADTQYF. The CDR3 DNA sequence: TGTGCCAGCAGCTTGGGGGGGACCGGCGCAGATACGCAGTATTTT.

This clone was seen once. The chain couples TRBV5-1 to TRBJ2-7; 9 nucleotides match TRBD1. J was trimmed by 0 bases and V by 2 bases; bases with no gene match: 6. Germline V CDR1 and CDR2: SGHRS, YFSETQ. This CDR3 is built from 16 residues. The CDR3 spells CASSLIPQGASYEQYF. Here the CDR3 DNA reads TGCGCCAGCAGCTTAATCCCACAGGGGGCCTCCTACGAGCAGTACTTC.

This chain connects TRBV27 to TRBJ2-1; D is unresolved. V lost 6 bases and J lost 4, with 7 bases in between. The CDR3 has 12 residues. Germline values: CDR1 MNHEY, CDR2 SMNVEV (reference sequence). The CDR3 reads CASSPSYNEQFF. CDR3 in DNA: TGTGCCAGCAGCCCATCATACAATGAGCAGTTCTTC.

This clone was found once. The chain is built from TRBV10-3 and TRBJ2-5; the match to TRBD1 covers 10 bases. The germline V gene encodes CDR1 ENHRY and CDR2 SYGVKD. V shed 6 bases and J 4 bases; nucleotides not matched to a gene: 2. The CDR3 length is 13 residues. The DNA of the CDR3 is TGTGCCATCAGCCGGGACAGGGGAGAGACCCAGTACTTC. It yields the protein CAISRDRGETQYF.

This chain uses TRBV27 with TRBJ2-7; the D gene is possibly TRBD2 (6 bases). Trimming took off 6 bases at V and 4 bases at J, with 13 bases between the two ends. This CDR3 contains 13 residues. Germline V CDR1 and CDR2: MNHEY, SMNVEV (reference sequence). CDR3 bases: TGTGCCAGCAGCCCGGGACTTCTATACGAGCAGTACTTC. Translation: CASSPGLLYEQYF.